This is a list of T cell receptor beta chains from one sample in a study of T cells in Graves' hyperthyroidism and ophthalmopathy. TCRdb used MiXCR to reprocess the multiplex PCR reads, holding one entry per CDR3 protein. The sample has 410,000 or so distinct CDR3 sequences, approximately 15% seen once. Sequencing was carried out using blood. Source of these receptors: a man aged 18 to 29 with Graves' ophthalmopathy. CDR3s include the opening cysteine and the closing phenylalanine or tryptophan. D genes are given only for firm matches. Only some rows state a clone size, as once, few, many or a class for expanded clones.

DNA | CDR3 | V | length | size | J | D
TGTGCCAGCAGCCAGGGACAGGTGCCCAGCAATGAGCAGTTCTTC | CASSQGQVPSNEQFF | TRBV7-6 | 15 | many | TRBJ2-1 | TRBD1
TGTGCCAGCAGCGAGGGGGTACTAGCGGCTAAAAACATTCAGTACTTC | CASSEGVLAAKNIQYF | TRBV2 | 16 | many | TRBJ2-4 | TRBD2
TGTGCCAGCAGCGTAACACTAGCGGGGACCTTGGGGGAGCTGTTTTTT | CASSVTLAGTLGELFF | TRBV9 | 16 | few | TRBJ2-2 | TRBD2
TGTGCCAGCAGTTATAACGGGGGGGCCGCCGAGCAGTACTTC | CASSYNGGAAEQYF | TRBV27 | 14 | NA | TRBJ2-7 | TRBD2
TGTGCCAGCAGCCCAGGACTAGCGGGACTAATAGGCTCCTACAATGAGCAGTTCTTC | CASSPGLAGLIGSYNEQFF | TRBV3-1 | 19 | many | TRBJ2-1 | TRBD2
TGTGCCAGCAGCCATTCATATACGAGCTACGAGCAGTACTTC | CASSHSYTSYEQYF | TRBV2 | 14 | many | TRBJ2-7 | NA
TGTGCCAGTAGTATTCTGGGAACAGGGAGCTACCAAGAGACCCAGTACTTC | CASSILGTGSYQETQYF | TRBV19 | 17 | few | TRBJ2-5 | NA
TGCGCCAGCAGCTTGATCAGGGTGCCGTTGAGCTCCTATAATTCACCCCTCCACTTT | CASSLIRVPLSSYNSPLHF | TRBV5-1 | 19 | NA | TRBJ1-6 | NA
TGTGCCAGCAGCATGGGACAGGGTTACGGCTACACCTTC | CASSMGQGYGYTF | TRBV9 | 13 | many | TRBJ1-2 | TRBD1
TGTGCCACCAGCAGAGAGGAGAGGGACGAGCAGTACTTC | CATSREERDEQYF | TRBV15 | 13 | NA | TRBJ2-7 | NA
TGTGCCAGCAGCTTAGGGCGGGGCGCGGTTTACAATGAGCAGTTCTTC | CASSLGRGAVYNEQFF | TRBV11-2 | 16 | many | TRBJ2-1 | NA
TGTGCCAGCAGCCCTGGGCAGTCCGGAAACACCATATATTTT | CASSPGQSGNTIYF | TRBV9 | 14 | few | TRBJ1-3 | NA
TGTGCCAGCTCACCCCAACCCGGGACGGAAGAGACCCAGTACTTC | CASSPQPGTEETQYF | TRBV18 | 15 | few | TRBJ2-5 | NA
TGTGCCAGCAGTTATACAGGGGCGAACACCGGGGAGCTGTTTTTT | CASSYTGANTGELFF | TRBV6-2/TRBV6-3 | 15 | few | TRBJ2-2 | TRBD1
TGTGCCAGCAGTCGTCCGACCTCAAGACTGGGGTACTTC | CASSRPTSRLGYF | TRBV28 | 13 | many | TRBJ2-5 | NA
TGCAGCGTTGATCACAACTATGGCTACACCTTC | CSVDHNYGYTF | TRBV29-1 | 11 | many | TRBJ1-2 | NA
TGTGCCAGCAGCTTGACTGTTGCCACAGATACGCAGTATTTT | CASSLTVATDTQYF | TRBV7-2 | 14 | few | TRBJ2-3 | NA
TGTGCCAGTAGCCTAATCTGGGGGACCGACACCTACGAGCAGTACTTC | CASSLIWGTDTYEQYF | TRBV19 | 16 | NA | TRBJ2-7 | NA
TGTGCCACCAGCAGTCCTCTAGCGGGAGAGCGAGAGACCCAGTACTTC | CATSSPLAGERETQYF | TRBV15 | 16 | NA | TRBJ2-5 | TRBD2
TGTGCCAGCAGTGAAAGGACCGCCTATGGCTACACCTTC | CASSERTAYGYTF | TRBV2 | 13 | many | TRBJ1-2 | NA
TGTGCCAGCAGCAATTCGAGGGATACCAATGAGCAGTTCTTC | CASSNSRDTNEQFF | TRBV11-3 | 14 | many | TRBJ2-1 | NA
TGCAGTGCTCCTGAGCGGTATACGCAGTATTTT | CSAPERYTQYF | TRBV20-1 | 11 | many | TRBJ2-3 | NA
TGTGCCAGCAGCCGAAGTGGACGGCTGAACACTGAAGCTTTCTTT | CASSRSGRLNTEAFF | TRBV6-1 | 15 | NA | TRBJ1-1 | NA
TGTGCCAGCAGTTTAGGGCAGCTCGAGCAGTACTTC | CASSLGQLEQYF | TRBV12-3/TRBV12-4 | 12 | many | TRBJ2-7 | NA
TGTGCCAGCACCTCGGGACTAGCAGGCTACGAGCAGTACTTC | CASTSGLAGYEQYF | TRBV13 | 14 | many | TRBJ2-7 | TRBD2
TGCAGCGTTGGGGGGACTAGCGGGTTGGATACGCAGTATTTT | CSVGGTSGLDTQYF | TRBV29-1 | 14 | few | TRBJ2-3 | TRBD2
TGCGCCAGCAGCCAAGTTATACATAGCAATCAGCCCCAGCATTTT | CASSQVIHSNQPQHF | TRBV4-1 | 15 | NA | TRBJ1-5 | NA